This T cell receptor (beta chain) comes out of a study of blood T cell repertoires in COVID-19. Repertoires were generated with immunoSEQ multiplex PCR, while TCRdb's copy carries only in-frame clones and drops some. The top ten hold 8.9% of the sample, which has approximately 230,000 clones, approximately 83% seen once. The CDR3 totals 17 residues. Losses at the gene ends were 0 bases for V and 9 bases for J; bases not matched to a gene: 10. Germline CDR1 reads LGHDT; CDR2 reads YNNKEL (reference sequence). This chain uses TRBV3-1 (or the pseudogene TRBV3-2) with TRBJ2-7; 14 bases match TRBD2. The receptor was isolated from a man older than 75 with acute or convalescent COVID-19. Sample: peripheral blood. The CDR3 nucleotides read TGTGCCAGCAGCCAAGAGATGAGACTAGCGGGAGGGGAGGGGCAGTACTTC. As protein: CASSQEMRLAGGEGQYF.